Sequencing of this T cell receptor (beta chain) was carried out in a study of memory CD4+ T cells and cytomegalovirus serostatus. The overall study: This sample comes from healthy Belgian adults, under 10 CMV seropositive, approximately 25 seronegative. General observations from the study: Of under 200 reported CMV TCRbeta sequences, under 70 were found in memory CD4+ repertoires. A US-trained random forest predicted CMV serostatus with median AUC roughly 0.9.

The ends were cut back, 2 bases at V and 8 bases at J, with 16 bases in the middle. The CDR3 covers 14 residues. Germline loops: CDR1 SGHRS, CDR2 YFSETQ. Single viable CD3+CD4+CD8-CD45RO+ cells were sorted as the memory CD4+ T cells. Comment on this clone: Antigen: not known.

The table came from immunoSEQ multiplex PCR; TCRdb's copy has only in-frame clones and leaves some out. This sample has around 57,000 clones, with about three quarters found just once. J is TRBJ1-2 and V is TRBV5-1; D not resolved. The sample was memory CD4+ T cells from blood. This TCR came from an adult in good health and CMV-seronegative. Some clones in this sample may be carry-over from other donors' samples. Here the CDR3 reads CASSLAELRLGYTF. In DNA, the CDR3 is TGCGCCAGCAGCTTAGCAGAGCTTCGGTTGGGCTACACCTTC.